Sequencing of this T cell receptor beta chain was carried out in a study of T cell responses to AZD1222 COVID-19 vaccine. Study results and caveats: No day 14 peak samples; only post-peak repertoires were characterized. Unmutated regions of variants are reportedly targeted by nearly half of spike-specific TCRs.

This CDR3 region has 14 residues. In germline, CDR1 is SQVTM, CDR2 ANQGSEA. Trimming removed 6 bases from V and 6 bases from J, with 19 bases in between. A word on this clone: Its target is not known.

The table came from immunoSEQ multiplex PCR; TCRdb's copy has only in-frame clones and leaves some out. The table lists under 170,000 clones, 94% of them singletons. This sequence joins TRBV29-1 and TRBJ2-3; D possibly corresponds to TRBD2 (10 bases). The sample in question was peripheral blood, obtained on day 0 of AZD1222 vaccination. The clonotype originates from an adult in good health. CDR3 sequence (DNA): TGCAGCGTCAGGACTAGCGGACAGGGGGATACGCAGTATTTT. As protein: CSVRTSGQGDTQYF.